The rows below give T cell receptor beta chains drawn from one sample of a study of T-cell memory formation after mild COVID-19. TCRdb reanalysed the 5' RACE reads using MiXCR and keeps one entry per CDR3 protein. This table holds about half a million distinct CDR3 sequences, over 15% found once. Sample: PBMCs or a T cell subset sorted from them (not recorded which). These TCRs come from an adult woman who had mild COVID-19 (a few samples of this study predate the infection). Cell type and time point are not known. Both conserved end residues are part of each CDR3. The order of the fields is J gene, clone size, CDR3 length, D gene, V gene, CDR3 DNA, CDR3 protein. D genes are given only for firm matches. Clone size, where shown, is once, few, many, or a class for clones that have expanded.

TRBJ1-1 | - | 12 | - | TRBV5-1 | TGCGCCAGCAGCTTAAGCGGAACAGGGAGTCTCTTT | CASSLSGTGSLF
TRBJ2-3 | few | 16 | - | TRBV24-1 | TGTGCCACCAGTGATTATCAAGCGGGCCATACAGATACGCAGTATTTT | CATSDYQAGHTDTQYF
TRBJ1-1 | - | 13 | - | TRBV5-1 | TGCGCCAGCAGCCCGACGCCGGGAGAAGAGGCTTTCTTT | CASSPTPGEEAFF
TRBJ1-1 | few | 12 | - | TRBV7-9 | TGTGCCAGCGACCCCGGTAGCCCTGAAGCTTTCTTT | CASDPGSPEAFF
TRBJ1-2 | - | 12 | - | TRBV10-1 | TGCGCCAACTGGACAGTACCGGGGGGCTACACCTTC | CANWTVPGGYTF
TRBJ2-7 | few | 13 | - | TRBV9 | TGTGCCAGCAGCGTAGGGGGCCCTGGCGAGCAGTACTTC | CASSVGGPGEQYF
TRBJ2-1 | many | 16 | - | TRBV24-1 | TGTGCCACCAGTGACTCCGGGACAAGCGGGTACAATGAGCAGTTCTTC | CATSDSGTSGYNEQFF
TRBJ2-7 | - | 14 | TRBD2 | TRBV6-5 | TGTGCCAGCGGGCTAGCGGGGGCAGGAGGCGAGCAGTACTTC | CASGLAGAGGEQYF
TRBJ2-3 | few | 14 | - | TRBV29-1 | TGCAGCGTTGAGGGTAGACTGGGCCCAGATACGCAGTATTTT | CSVEGRLGPDTQYF
TRBJ1-2 | few | 14 | - | TRBV9 | TGTGCCAGCAGCCCACCTGAGGGGCCATATGGCTACACCTTC | CASSPPEGPYGYTF
TRBJ2-7 | few | 15 | TRBD1 | TRBV4-2 | TGTGCCAGCAGCCAAGTGGGACAGGGGGAAAACGAGCAGTACTTC | CASSQVGQGENEQYF
TRBJ2-2 | few | 13 | - | TRBV20-1 | TGCAGTGCTAGAAAGGGGAACACCGGGGAGCTGTTTTTT | CSARKGNTGELFF
TRBJ2-6 | few | 19 | - | TRBV4-2 | TGTGCCAGCAGCCAGTTACAGGGTTATTCAAACTCTGGGGCCAACGTCCTGACTTTC | CASSQLQGYSNSGANVLTF